This passage covers 7 T cell receptor beta chains from one sample sequenced in a study of T cell clonality in common variable immunodeficiency. TCRdb keeps only in-frame clones here, not all; method: immunoSEQ multiplex PCR. There are 45,000 to 60,000 clones in the sample, none observed a single time. Material: peripheral blood mononuclear cells. The receptors come from a person between 18 and 75 years old in good health.

The table lists this clone with many counts. The read gets to within 3 residues of the CDR3 end, and the germline J gene fills in the rest. The J gene is TRBJ2-3, the V gene TRBV20-1, with D perhaps TRBD1 (5 bases). The germline V gene encodes CDR1 DFQATT and CDR2 SNEGSKA (reference sequence). Trimming took 4 bases from V and 0 from J, leaving 14 bases between them. The CDR3 runs to 15 residues. The CDR3 sequence: CSANQGSTSTDTQYF. The CDR3 bases that were read are TGCAGTGCTAACCAGGGTTCTACTAGCACAGATACG.

This clone has a count of ten or more. CDR3 bases read: TGTGCCAGCAGCTTAGGCGGGGGAGGTCAAGAGACC. This encodes CASSLGGGGQET. The whole CDR3 is CASSLGGGGQETQYF. V and J are TRBV11-3 and TRBJ2-5, with TRBD2 matching over 7 bases. The missing CDR3 end, 3 residues past where the read stops, is filled in from the germline J gene. With V trimmed by 1 base and J by 2 bases, 4 bases remained unmatched. CDR1 SGHNT and CDR2 YENEEA come from the germline V gene. The CDR3 consists of 15 residues.

This clone was counted ten times or more. The read terminates 3 residues ahead of where the CDR3 ends, so the germline J gene completes it. The chain carries TRBV29-1 and TRBJ2-5; D is uncertain. Per the germline V gene, CDR1 is SQVTM and CDR2 is ANQGSEA. Between the trimmed V and J ends, which lost 7 bases and 5 bases, there was a span of 11 bases. The CDR3 is 11 amino acids. The CDR3 loop reads CSGQDLETQYF. CDR3 bases read: TGCAGCGGTCAGGATCTGGAGACC.

This clone was counted at least ten times. The sequence runs out 3 residues before the end of the CDR3; the remainder is reconstructed from the germline J gene. V usage is TRBV30 and J usage is TRBJ1-1, with unresolved D. The CDR3 loop spans 13 amino acids. Per the germline V gene, CDR1 is GTSNPN and CDR2 is SVGIG (reference sequence). V lost 2 bases and J lost 0, with 7 bases in between. The CDR3 here is CAWSLQMNTEAFF. CDR3 bases read: TGTGCCTGGAGTTTACAGATGAACACTGAA.

This clone has at least ten counts. The CDR3 is cut off 3 residues early in the read; its end comes from the germline J gene. V usage is TRBV30 and J usage is TRBJ2-3; 10 positions match TRBD1. The J segment lost 5 bases and the V segment lost 2 bases, leaving 4 bases of the junction unmatched. The germline V gene has CDR1 GTSNPN and CDR2 SVGIG (reference sequence). CDR3 size: 14 residues. CDR3 sequence: CAWSQTGGRDTQYF. The CDR3 DNA, read in part, is TGTGCCTGGAGTCAGACAGGGGGCAGAGATACG.

This clone occurred many times. The CDR3 end lies 3 residues beyond the end of the read and is filled in from the germline J gene. The chain is built from TRBV7-6 and TRBJ2-2; TRBD1 is a possible D gene (6 bases). The CDR3 is made up of 14 amino acids. CDR1 is SGHVS, CDR2 FNYEAQ, per germline. The V and J ends lost 3 bases and 4 bases respectively, with 9 bases between them. The CDR3 protein is CASSFAGATGELFF. The CDR3 bases that were read are TGTGCCAGCAGCTTTGCAGGGGCCACCGGGGAG.

This clone has ten or more counts. The CDR3 extends 3 residues past the end of the read, so its final part is completed from the germline J gene. The chain has TRBV19 and TRBJ1-2; 9 bases map to TRBD1. The germline V gene encodes CDR1 LNHDA and CDR2 SQIVND (reference sequence). The J segment lost 5 bases and the V segment lost 8 bases, leaving 3 bases of the junction unmatched. The CDR3 sequence is 12 residues long. CDR3 sequence: CASSTGGYGYTF. Partial CDR3 DNA: TGTGCCAGTTCGACAGGGGGGTATGGC.